This entry lists 21 T cell receptor beta chains sequenced from one sample in a study of blood T cell repertoires in COVID-19. Method: immunoSEQ multiplex PCR; TCRdb's copy keeps in-frame clones and lacks some. The sample includes 350,000 to 500,000 clones, around nine tenths seen only once; the top ten take about 1.4%. The specimen was PBMCs or T cells enriched from blood (not recorded which). The source is a woman between 18 and 30 years old who had been exposed to COVID-19.

Written as DNA, the CDR3 is TGTGCCAGAAGAAACCACCGGGTAGATACGCAGTATTTT. Protein sequence: CARRNHRVDTQYF. The chain couples TRBV5-4 to TRBJ2-3; no clear D gene. Looked up from germline, CDR1 is SGHNT and CDR2 is YYREEE (reference sequence). The CDR3 loop spans 13 amino acids. Trimming shortened V by 8 bases and J by 5 bases, and 15 bases separated the two germline ends.

J is TRBJ1-4 and V is TRBV2; possibly TRBD1 for D (5 bases). Germline CDR1 SNHLY, CDR2 FYNNEI. V lost 6 bases and J lost 8, with 10 bases in between. The CDR3 totals 12 residues. The CDR3 region has the DNA TGTGCCAGCAGGAGGACACTAGAAAAACTGTTTTTT. It translates to CASRRTLEKLFF.

This clone has a handful of counts. V is TRBV5-1 and J is TRBJ1-3; D gene uncertain. CDR3 size: 15 residues. V was trimmed by 4 bases and J by 0 bases, leaving 11 bases between them. Germline-derived CDR1 and CDR2 are SGHRS and YFSETQ. CDR3 coding DNA: TGCGCCAGCAGCCCAGAGGACTACTCTGGAAACACCATATATTTT. This translates into CASSPEDYSGNTIYF. The full variable domain, completed using reference TRBV5-1 and TRBJ1-3, is KAGVTQTPRYLIKTRGQQVTLSCSPISGHRSVSWYQQTPGQGLQFLFEYFSETQRNKGNFPGRFSGRQFSNSRSEMNVSTLELGDSALYLCASSPEDYSGNTIYFGEGSWLTVV.

For the CDR3, the DNA is TGTGCCAGCAGTTTATCGGGGGGGGGCTTCTACGAGCAGTACTTC. Protein: CASSLSGGGFYEQYF. The J gene is TRBJ2-7, the V gene TRBV27, with D perhaps matching TRBD2 (7 bases). This CDR3 comprises 15 residues. Trimming cost V 0 bases and J 3 bases, with 12 bases left between them. Germline V gives CDR1 MNHEY, CDR2 SMNVEV (reference sequence).

V usage is TRBV24-1 and J usage is TRBJ1-1, with D hard to call. The CDR3 is 13 amino acids. Trimming took 3 bases from V and 3 from J, leaving 7 bases between them. Germline loops: CDR1 KGHDR, CDR2 SFDVKD. This chain's CDR3 is CATSDPPYTEAFF. The CDR3 bases are TGTGCCACCAGTGATCCCCCCTACACTGAAGCTTTCTTT.

The chain has TRBV19 and TRBJ2-7; no clear D gene. The CDR3 spans 13 residues. CDR1 and CDR2 from the germline V gene are LNHDA and SQIVND (reference sequence). Trimming cost V 3 bases and J 2 bases, with 8 bases left between them. CDR3 sequence: CASSIPPAYEQYF. As DNA, the CDR3 is TGTGCCAGTAGTATCCCTCCCGCCTACGAGCAGTACTTC.

The chain is built from TRBV5-1 and TRBJ1-6; TRBD1 matches at 9 bases. The V gene's germline CDR1 is SGHRS and CDR2 YFSETQ. The CDR3 is 15 residues long. The junction had 1 base not matched to a gene; V was cut back by 3 bases and J by 3 bases. The CDR3 coding sequence is TGCGCCAGCAGCTCGACAGGGGGCTATAATTCACCCCTCCACTTT. As protein: CASSSTGGYNSPLHF.

This clone has more than one count but fewer than ten. V is TRBV7-8 and J is TRBJ1-2; no definite D call. The length of the CDR3 is 13 residues. V gave up 5 bases and J gave up 4 bases, with 11 bases separating them. Germline CDR1 is SGHVS and CDR2 is FQNEAQ. The CDR3 is CASSLDGVYGYTF. CDR3 sequence (DNA): TGTGCCAGCAGCCTCGACGGAGTCTATGGCTACACCTTC.

The chain carries TRBV19 and TRBJ2-2; 7 bases match TRBD2. J gave up 2 bases and V 3 bases, and 3 bases lay outside the gene matches. The germline V gene encodes CDR1 LNHDA and CDR2 SQIVND (reference sequence). This CDR3 is 15 amino acids long. The CDR3 region has the DNA TGTGCCAGTAGTATGGCTAGCGGAAACACCGGGGAGCTGTTTTTT. Translated, it gives CASSMASGNTGELFF.

The gene calls are TRBV24-1 and TRBJ2-1; D is perhaps TRBD2 (5 bases). With 4 bases removed from V and 0 bases from J, the gap between germline ends came to 12 bases. The germline V gene has CDR1 KGHDR and CDR2 SFDVKD. The CDR3 loop spans 16 amino acids. CDR3 sequence (DNA): TGTGCCACCAGTGACACCCTCCGGGGCTCCTACAATGAGCAGTTCTTC. Translating gives CATSDTLRGSYNEQFF.

This sequence joins TRBV6-4 and TRBJ1-6, with D tentatively TRBD1 (5 bases). This CDR3 is 15 amino acids long. V shed 0 bases and J shed 5 bases, with 8 bases lying between them. The germline V gene encodes CDR1 MRHNA and CDR2 SNTAGT. This CDR3 is CASSDSGGNNSPLHF. The CDR3 bases are TGTGCCAGCAGTGACTCGGGGGGGAATAATTCACCCCTCCACTTT.

The chain uses TRBV27 and TRBJ1-4; D uncertain. Germline-derived CDR1 and CDR2 are MNHEY and SMNVEV (reference sequence). The CDR3 runs to 14 residues. Trimming stripped 4 bases from V and 1 base from J, with 7 bases between. The CDR3: CASSYAGTNEKLFF. The CDR3 DNA reads as TGTGCCAGCAGTTACGCAGGAACTAATGAAAAACTGTTTTTT.

This clone has only one observation. The chain links TRBV5-1 to TRBJ1-2, with TRBD1 matching 7 bases. The germline V gene encodes CDR1 SGHRS and CDR2 YFSETQ. Trimming cost V 4 bases and J 8 bases; bases outside gene matches: 8. The CDR3 totals 13 residues. Here the CDR3 reads CASSGTTGWGYTF. CDR3 DNA: TGCGCCAGCAGCGGGACGACAGGGTGGGGCTACACCTTC. Variable domain in full (rest from reference TRBV5-1 and TRBJ1-2): KAGVTQTPRYLIKTRGQQVTLSCSPISGHRSVSWYQQTPGQGLQFLFEYFSETQRNKGNFPGRFSGRQFSNSRSEMNVSTLELGDSALYLCASSGTTGWGYTFGSGTRLTVV.

The J gene is TRBJ2-1, the V gene TRBV4-2; unclear D gene. CDR1 is LGHNA and CDR2 is YNFKEQ in the germline V gene. Trimming took 2 bases from V and 9 from J, leaving 20 bases between them. This CDR3 contains 16 residues. The CDR3 loop reads CASSQTSPFSVSEQFF. The CDR3 DNA sequence: TGTGCCAGCAGCCAAACATCCCCCTTCTCCGTGTCTGAGCAGTTCTTC.

V and J are TRBV5-5 and TRBJ2-2; TRBD2 matches at 10 bases. The CDR3 has 16 amino acids. Germline CDR1 and CDR2: SGHKS and YYEKEE (reference sequence). Germline trimming cut 3 bases from V and 5 bases from J; bases unmatched to any gene: 7. The CDR3 DNA sequence: TGTGCCAGCAGCTATGGCGGGACTAGCGTTACCGGGGAGCTGTTTTTT. Translated: CASSYGGTSVTGELFF. The complete variable domain, with remaining parts taken from reference TRBV5-5 and TRBJ2-2, reads DAGVTQSPTHLIKTRGQQVTLRCSPISGHKSVSWYQQVLGQGPQFIFQYYEKEERGRGNFPDRFSARQFPNYSSELNVNALLLGDSALYLCASSYGGTSVTGELFFGEGSRLTVL.

The chain combines TRBV18 with TRBJ2-6; D may be TRBD1 (6 bases). With 4 bases removed from V and 4 bases from J, the gap between germline ends came to 20 bases. The CDR3 runs to 18 residues. CDR1 is KGHSH, CDR2 LQKENI, per germline. CDR3 bases: TGTGCCAGCTCACTGATACAGGGAGTAGGGACGGGGGCCAACGTCCTGACTTTC. Translated: CASSLIQGVGTGANVLTF.

J is TRBJ1-5 and V is TRBV15; no reliable D call. The CDR3 consists of 15 residues. Trimming took off 5 bases at V and 0 bases at J, with 11 bases between the two ends. Germline CDR1 LNHNV, CDR2 YYDKDF (reference sequence). The DNA for the CDR3 is TGTGCCACCAGCGACTTCAGCCGTAGCAATCAGCCCCAGCATTTT. Residues: CATSDFSRSNQPQHF.

The rearrangement joins TRBV6-5 to TRBJ1-1, with TRBD1 identical over 7 bases. The CDR3 extends over 14 amino acids. The junction had 2 bases not matched to a gene; V was cut back by 4 bases and J by 0 bases. Germline loops: CDR1 MNHEY, CDR2 SVGAGI. CDR3 sequence: CASSWTGVNTEAFF. As DNA, the CDR3 is TGTGCCAGCAGTTGGACAGGAGTGAACACTGAAGCTTTCTTT.

The rearrangement links TRBV9 to TRBJ1-4; 7 bases line up with TRBD1. CDR3 length: 15 amino acids. Germline loops: CDR1 SGDLS, CDR2 YYNGEE. J lost 3 bases, V lost 4 bases, and 6 bases had no gene match. The DNA of the CDR3 is TGTGCCAGCAGCACCGGACAGGTCTCTAATGAAAAACTGTTTTTT. Protein product: CASSTGQVSNEKLFF.

Comment on this clone: Other DNA sequences of this sample code for an identical CDR3. The chain uses TRBV12-3 or TRBV12-4 and TRBJ1-1; D gene ambiguous. V lost 5 bases and J lost 1, with 8 bases in between. The CDR3 spans 13 residues. The CDR3 sequence is CASSLRGNTEAFF. DNA of the CDR3: TGTGCCAGCAGTCTCCGAGGGAACACTGAAGCTTTCTTT.

The V call is TRBV12-2, the J call TRBJ2-7; the listed D gene, TRBD2, was not tested against the DNA. TRBV12-2 is marked as a pseudogene. The CDR3 is 16 residues long. CDR3 sequence reads: CASRPWDTGGTYEQYF. For the CDR3, the DNA is TGTGCAAGTCGCCCGTGGGACACGGGAGGAACCTACGAGCAGTACTTC.